This T cell receptor beta chain was recovered during a study of T-cell memory formation after mild COVID-19. Looking at the study overall: Clusters were largely donor specific.

Study results and limitations: Cross-reactive memory appears to have joined, as suggested by some responding clones showing up in pre-infection memory. Most CD4+ clones that shrank were in CM and EM, while CD8+ ones turned up in EMRA.

After 5'RACE with constant-segment primers, TCR alpha and TCR beta cDNA libraries carrying sample barcodes and UMIs were obtained. Each CDR3 protein gets one entry after TCRdb re-called the 5' RACE reads with MiXCR. The table has approximately 190,000 distinct CDR3 sequences, roughly 18% seen once. This clonotype was seen more than once but under ten times. Antigen specificity is unknown. The V and J ends lost 6 bases and 0 bases, in that order; junction bases with no gene match: 7. The CDR3 is 15 residues long. V gene TRBV12-3 or TRBV12-4 combines with J gene TRBJ1-1; 7 bases are shared with TRBD1. The source of this sequence is an adult woman who had mild COVID-19 (a few samples of this study predate the infection). Cell type and time point are not known. Sample: PBMCs or a T cell subset sorted from them (not recorded which). In nucleotides, the CDR3 is TGTGCCAGCAGACCGGGACAGCTACTGAACACTGAAGCTTTCTTT. Protein: CASRPGQLLNTEAFF.